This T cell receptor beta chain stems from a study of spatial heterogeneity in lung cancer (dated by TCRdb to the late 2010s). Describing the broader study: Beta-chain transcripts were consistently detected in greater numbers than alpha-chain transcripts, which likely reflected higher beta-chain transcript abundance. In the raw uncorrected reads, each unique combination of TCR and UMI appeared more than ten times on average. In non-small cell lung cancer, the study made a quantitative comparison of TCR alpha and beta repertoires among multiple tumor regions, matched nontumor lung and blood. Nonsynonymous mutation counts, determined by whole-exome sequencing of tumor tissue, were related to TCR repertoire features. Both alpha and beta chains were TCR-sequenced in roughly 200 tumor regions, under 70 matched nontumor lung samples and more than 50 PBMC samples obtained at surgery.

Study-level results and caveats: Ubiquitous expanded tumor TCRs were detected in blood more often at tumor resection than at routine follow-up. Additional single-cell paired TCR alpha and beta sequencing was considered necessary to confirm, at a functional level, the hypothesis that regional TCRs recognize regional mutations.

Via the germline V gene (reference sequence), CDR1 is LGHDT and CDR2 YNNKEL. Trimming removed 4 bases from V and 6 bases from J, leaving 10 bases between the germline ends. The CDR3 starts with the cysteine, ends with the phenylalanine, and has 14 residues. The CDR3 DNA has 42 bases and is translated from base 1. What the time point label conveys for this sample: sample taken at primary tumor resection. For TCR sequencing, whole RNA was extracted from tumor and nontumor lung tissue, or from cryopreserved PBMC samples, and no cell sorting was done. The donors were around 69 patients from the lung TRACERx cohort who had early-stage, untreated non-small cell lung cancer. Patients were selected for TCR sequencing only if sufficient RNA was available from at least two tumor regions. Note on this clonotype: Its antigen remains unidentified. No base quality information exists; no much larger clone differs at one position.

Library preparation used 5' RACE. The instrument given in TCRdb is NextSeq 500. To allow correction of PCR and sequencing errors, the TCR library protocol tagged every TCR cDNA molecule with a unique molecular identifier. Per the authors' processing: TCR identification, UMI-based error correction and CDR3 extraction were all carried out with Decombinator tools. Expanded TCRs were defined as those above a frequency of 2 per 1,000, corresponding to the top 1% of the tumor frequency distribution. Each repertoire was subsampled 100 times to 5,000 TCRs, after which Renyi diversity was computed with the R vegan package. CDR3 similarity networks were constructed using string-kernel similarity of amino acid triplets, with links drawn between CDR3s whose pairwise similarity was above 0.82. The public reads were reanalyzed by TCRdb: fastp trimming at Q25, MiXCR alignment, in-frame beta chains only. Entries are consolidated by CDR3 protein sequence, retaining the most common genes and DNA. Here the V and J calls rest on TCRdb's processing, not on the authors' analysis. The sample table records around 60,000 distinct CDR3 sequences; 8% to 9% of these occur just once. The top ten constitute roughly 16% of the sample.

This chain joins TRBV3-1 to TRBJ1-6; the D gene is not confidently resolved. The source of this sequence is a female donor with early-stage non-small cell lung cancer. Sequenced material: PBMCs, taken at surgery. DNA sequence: TGTGCCAGCAGCCGTGGCGGCTCTAATTCACCCCTCCACTTT. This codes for CASSRGGSNSPLHF.